The rows below give T cell receptor beta chains drawn from one sample of a study of beta chain features in type 1 diabetes. TCRdb's table, derived via immunoSEQ multiplex PCR, lists solely in-frame clones and lacks some. The profile shows about half a million clones, about an eighth of them singletons. Sequenced material: naive CD4+ T cells from blood. These receptors all come from a woman aged 18-29 years in good health. CDR3s leave out the opening cysteine and the closing phenylalanine or tryptophan.

V	CDR3
TRBV29-1	SVVVGTDTQY
TRBV9	ASSEGVVPGYT
TRBV28	ASRPRVLAKNIQY
TRBV25-1	ASSSTQYNEQF
TRBV2	ASSDELNTEAF
TRBV11-3	ASSAELATEQF
TRBV2	ASNKDSGNIQY
TRBV7-2	ASSPEAPYEQY
TRBV5-1	ASSLDRGGNSPLH
TRBV7-2	ASSYSWQGETQY
TRBV7-2	ASSLGSGSSYNEQF
TRBV7-2	ASSTSGRGEQY
TRBV30	AWEPYREVGEQY
TRBV13	ASSKGPNEKLF
TRBV21-1	ASSKGETSPNTGELF
TRBV18	ASSPLGEKLF
TRBV29-1	SVQRLGTDTQY
TRBV7-2	ASSLRAGEVDTQY
TRBV28	ASSTTTGMGDSPLH
TRBV29-1	SVGSAGSGANVLT
TRBV4-2	ASSQSYGQGPY
TRBV25-1	ASSRFEAF
TRBV18	ASSPPANNEQF
TRBV7-2	ASSLQEGSNQPQH
TRBV29-1	SVEKRSGNNEQF
TRBV29-1	SFGTGRFTEAF
TRBV7-2	ASSSSGVPQH
TRBV5-1	ASSLEPGQGLRGYT
TRBV18	ASSPAGKVEQF
TRBV7-2	ASSLMRGTDTQY
TRBV7-8	ASSLGPRGEQF
TRBV9	ASSVASGELF
TRBV5-1	ASSLGIGEPQH
TRBV4-2	ASSQELGREAF